Listed below are T cell receptor beta chains from one sample, sequenced in a study of T cell responses to AZD1222 COVID-19 vaccine. Sequencing was performed with immunoSEQ multiplex PCR; in TCRdb, only in-frame clones are kept and a portion is missing. The profile covers 130,000 or so clones, with 89% appearing a single time and around a tenth taken by the ten largest. The source was peripheral blood, collected 28 days after the second AZD1222 dose. These receptors were collected from an adult who received the AZD1222 COVID-19 vaccine. Each CDR3 is given with its conserved first and last residue. The D gene is left open where the match is weak. Not every row has a clone size; where given, it reads once, few, many or a size class.

v_call	d_call	j_call	clone_size	cdr3_aa	cdr3_nt
TRBV20-1	NA	TRBJ1-1	NA	CSASPVIKAFF	TGCAGTGCTAGCCCCGTTATAAAAGCTTTCTTT
TRBV7-2	NA	TRBJ1-1	NA	CASSLQIQGNTEAFF	TGTGCCAGCAGCTTACAGATTCAGGGTAACACTGAAGCTTTCTTT
TRBV11-2	NA	TRBJ2-3	NA	CASSLDEDTQYF	TGTGCCAGCAGCTTAGATGAAGATACGCAGTATTTT
TRBV5-8	TRBD1	TRBJ2-7	few	CASSWGQGAYEEQYF	TGTGCCAGCAGCTGGGGACAGGGGGCGTATGAAGAGCAGTACTTC
TRBV10-2	NA	TRBJ2-1	NA	CASSDLERLDNEQFF	TGCGCCAGCAGTGACCTAGAAAGACTAGACAATGAGCAGTTCTTC
TRBV27	TRBD2	TRBJ2-3	once	CASSNVAGYTDTQYF	TGTGCCAGCAGCAATGTAGCGGGATACACAGATACGCAGTATTTT
TRBV5-1	NA	TRBJ2-3	NA	CASSLIPGTDTQYF	TGCGCCAGCAGCTTGATTCCGGGCACAGATACGCAGTATTTT
TRBV6-5	TRBD1	TRBJ1-2	NA	CASSYLSGGANYGYTF	TGTGCCAGCAGTTATTTGTCAGGGGGAGCTAACTATGGCTACACCTTC
TRBV11-1	TRBD1	TRBJ2-2	NA	CASSPGQGPTGELFF	TGTGCCAGCAGCCCGGGACAGGGCCCCACCGGGGAGCTGTTTTTT
TRBV11-2	NA	TRBJ2-7	NA	CASSLLTGPLEQYF	TGTGCCAGCAGCTTACTGACAGGCCCCCTGGAGCAGTACTTC
TRBV5-1	TRBD1	TRBJ2-7	NA	CASSLGGTGAYEQYF	TGCGCCAGCAGCTTGGGAGGCACAGGGGCCTACGAGCAGTACTTC
TRBV6-4	NA	TRBJ1-2	NA	CASRGGRTF	TGTGCCAGCAGGGGCGGCCGCACCTTC
TRBV7-9	NA	TRBJ2-1	NA	CASSSRAGKTPSSYNEQFF	TGTGCCAGCAGCTCCCGGGCGGGGAAGACCCCGAGCTCCTACAATGAGCAGTTCTTC
TRBV4-1	NA	TRBJ1-2	NA	CASSQDGYGYTF	TGCGCCAGCAGCCAAGACGGATATGGCTACACCTTC
TRBV5-1	TRBD2	TRBJ2-1	NA	CASSLGGLAGDEQFF	TGCGCCAGCAGCTTGGGGGGACTAGCGGGCGATGAGCAGTTCTTC
TRBV3-1/TRBV3-2	NA	TRBJ1-6	few	CASREDLNSPLHF	TGTGCCAGCAGGGAAGACCTAAATTCACCCCTCCACTTT
TRBV2	NA	TRBJ2-5	NA	CASSDSQVTYQETQYF	TGTGCCAGCAGTGACTCACAGGTCACGTACCAAGAGACCCAGTACTTC
TRBV6-5	NA	TRBJ1-3	NA	CASSRPFSGNTIYF	TGTGCCAGCAGTAGGCCCTTCTCTGGAAACACCATATATTTT
TRBV10-2	TRBD2	TRBJ2-7	NA	CASSEWGKASGSSYEQYF	TGCGCCAGCAGTGAGTGGGGAAAGGCTAGCGGTAGCTCCTACGAGCAGTACTTC
TRBV11-2	TRBD1	TRBJ1-2	once	CASSTDRANYGYTF	TGTGCCAGCAGCACCGACAGGGCCAACTATGGCTACACCTTC
TRBV6-1	NA	TRBJ2-7	NA	CASSEGGGEQYF	TGTGCCAGCAGTGAAGGGGGAGGCGAGCAGTACTTC
TRBV18	NA	TRBJ2-7	NA	CASSPVYGTDSYEQYF	TGTGCCAGCTCACCAGTCTACGGGACGGACTCCTACGAGCAGTACTTC
TRBV18	NA	TRBJ1-4	NA	CASSPRLTAKTNEKLFF	TGTGCCAGCTCACCACGTCTCACCGCGAAAACTAATGAAAAACTGTTTTTT
TRBV4-2	TRBD2	TRBJ2-7	NA	CASSQGGSESYEQYF	TGTGCCAGCAGCCAGGGCGGGAGTGAATCCTACGAGCAGTACTTC
TRBV7-6	NA	TRBJ1-1	NA	CASSLERGSTEAFF	TGTGCCAGCAGCTTAGAACGGGGGAGCACTGAAGCTTTCTTT